This T cell receptor (beta chain) originates from a study of OX40 agonist ivuxolimab in advanced cancers. Across the study: Two patients with cutaneous melanoma and one with hepatocellular carcinoma, three in total, showed partial responses.

Notes on this clone: Its antigen is not identified.

Overall study results and limits: Expanded clones belonging to CD8+ T cells outnumbered, on average, those of CD4+.

Trimming took 5 bases from V and 2 from J, leaving 10 bases between them. CDR3 length: 15 residues. From germline, CDR1 is MNHEY and CDR2 SVGAGI. The repertoire was sequenced with immunoSEQ multiplex PCR; TCRdb's copy has only in-frame clones and lacks some. Found here are 55,000 to 65,000 clones, approximately 89% of them singletons; the top ten hold around 0.42%. Patients were ruled out by autoimmune disease history or systemic immunosuppression. Sequenced material: CD4+ or CD8+ T cells sorted from blood, taken in a trial of the OX40 agonist ivuxolimab. The sequence was collected from an adult with an advanced solid tumor such as melanoma, head and neck, liver or kidney cancer. The chain uses TRBV6-5 and TRBJ2-6; TRBD1 might be the D (6 bases). The CDR3 reads CASSPRQAGANVLTF. As DNA, the CDR3 is TGTGCCAGCAGTCCACGACAGGCTGGGGCCAACGTCCTGACTTTC.